These T cell receptor beta chains were read from a single sample in a study of T-cell reconstitution after alpha-beta-depleted transplantation in children. TCRdb re-called the PCR reads through MiXCR, storing one row per CDR3 protein. The repertoire holds a few hundred thousand distinct CDR3 sequences, with over 9% as singletons. This sample comprised PBMCs from the stem cell graft donor, obtained from the stem cell graft. These receptors came from a human donor who donated a stem cell graft to a child with acute lymphoblastic leukemia. Both conserved end residues are part of each CDR3. D genes are given only for firm matches. Expanded clones are given a class, and other clones once, few, many or no size at all.

d_call,clone_size,j_call,v_call,cdr3_nt,cdr3_aa
TRBD2,-,TRBJ2-3,TRBV6-5,TGTGCCAGCAGTTACTCGGAGGCAGAAGCGGGAGCCAATACGCAGTATTTT,CASSYSEAEAGANTQYF
TRBD2,-,TRBJ2-7,TRBV28,TGTGCCAGCAGTTTATCGCTAGCGGGGGGTGAGCAGTACTTC,CASSLSLAGGEQYF
-,-,TRBJ2-7,TRBV28,TGTGCCAGCAAAGCGGTACGCTCCTACGAGCAGTACTTC,CASKAVRSYEQYF
-,-,TRBJ2-1,TRBV4-3,TGCGCCAGCAGCCAAGCGGTCAGGGCGGGCAATGAGCAGTTCTTC,CASSQAVRAGNEQFF
TRBD1,-,TRBJ2-2,TRBV25-1,TGTGCCAGCAGTCCTTCGGGACAGGGCGGGATAACCGGGGAGCTGTTTTTT,CASSPSGQGGITGELFF
-,-,TRBJ2-7,TRBV7-9,TGTGCCAGCAGCTCTATTGGATACGAGCAGTACTTC,CASSSIGYEQYF
TRBD1,few,TRBJ2-1,TRBV29-1,TGCAGCGTGGGGGACAGGTACAATGAGCAGTTCTTC,CSVGDRYNEQFF
TRBD1,few,TRBJ2-1,TRBV10-3,TGTGCCATCAGTGATAGTGGACAGGATCCCCTCATCCAGAATGAGCAGTTCTTC,CAISDSGQDPLIQNEQFF
-,-,TRBJ2-2,TRBV4-2,TGTGCCAGCAGCCAAGAAGCGACCGGGGAGCTGTTTTTT,CASSQEATGELFF
TRBD1,-,TRBJ2-4,TRBV5-5,TGTGCCAGCAGCTTAGGACAGGGGGGGGACATTCAGTACTTC,CASSLGQGGDIQYF
TRBD1,-,TRBJ1-4,TRBV20-1,TGCAGTGCCACCGGACAGGGACTTAATGAAAAACTGTTTTTT,CSATGQGLNEKLFF